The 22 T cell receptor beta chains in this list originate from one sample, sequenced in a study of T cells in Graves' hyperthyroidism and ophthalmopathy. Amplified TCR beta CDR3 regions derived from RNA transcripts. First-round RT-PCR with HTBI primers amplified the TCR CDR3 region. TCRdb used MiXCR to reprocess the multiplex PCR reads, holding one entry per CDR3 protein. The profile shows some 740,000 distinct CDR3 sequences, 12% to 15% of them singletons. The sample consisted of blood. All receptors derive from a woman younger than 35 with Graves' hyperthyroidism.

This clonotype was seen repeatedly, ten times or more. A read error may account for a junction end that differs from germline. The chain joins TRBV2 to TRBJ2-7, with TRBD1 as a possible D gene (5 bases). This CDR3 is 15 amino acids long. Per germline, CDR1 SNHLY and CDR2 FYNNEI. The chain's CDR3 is CASREGAGNRYEQYF. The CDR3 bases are TGTGCCAGCAGGGAAGGCGCAGGGAATAGGTACGAGCAGTACTTC.

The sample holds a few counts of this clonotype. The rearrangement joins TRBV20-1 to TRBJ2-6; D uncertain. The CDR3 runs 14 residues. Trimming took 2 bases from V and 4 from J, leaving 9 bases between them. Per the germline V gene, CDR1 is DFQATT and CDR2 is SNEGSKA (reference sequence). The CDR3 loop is CSARIPLGANVLTF. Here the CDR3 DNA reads TGCAGTGCTAGAATACCCCTCGGGGCCAACGTCCTGACTTTC.

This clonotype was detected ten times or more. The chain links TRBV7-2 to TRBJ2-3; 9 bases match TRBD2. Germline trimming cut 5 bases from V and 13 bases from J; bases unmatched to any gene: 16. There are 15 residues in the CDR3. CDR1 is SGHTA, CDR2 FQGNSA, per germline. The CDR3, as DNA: TGTGCCAGCAGCCCATCCCTGTCCGCGGGAGGGGTTAAGTATTTT. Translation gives CASSPSLSAGGVKYF.

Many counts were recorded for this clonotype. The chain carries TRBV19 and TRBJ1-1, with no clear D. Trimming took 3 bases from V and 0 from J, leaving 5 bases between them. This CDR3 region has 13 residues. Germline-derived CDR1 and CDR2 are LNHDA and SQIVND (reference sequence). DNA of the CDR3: TGTGCCAGTAGTATCACTGTGAACACTGAAGCTTTCTTT. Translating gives CASSITVNTEAFF.

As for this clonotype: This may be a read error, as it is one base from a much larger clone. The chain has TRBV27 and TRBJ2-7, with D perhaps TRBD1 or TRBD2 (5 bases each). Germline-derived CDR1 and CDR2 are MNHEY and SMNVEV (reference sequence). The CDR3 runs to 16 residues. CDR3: CTSSRGFVTDYYEQYF. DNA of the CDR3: TGTACCAGCAGCCGAGGCTTCGTGACAGACTACTACGAGCAGTACTTC.

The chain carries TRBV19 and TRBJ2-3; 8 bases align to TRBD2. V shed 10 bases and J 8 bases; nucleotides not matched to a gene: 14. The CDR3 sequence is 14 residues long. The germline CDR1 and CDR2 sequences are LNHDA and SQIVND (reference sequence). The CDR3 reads CAISSGGTQGTQYF. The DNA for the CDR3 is TGTGCCATCTCATCGGGGGGGACTCAAGGTACGCAGTATTTT.

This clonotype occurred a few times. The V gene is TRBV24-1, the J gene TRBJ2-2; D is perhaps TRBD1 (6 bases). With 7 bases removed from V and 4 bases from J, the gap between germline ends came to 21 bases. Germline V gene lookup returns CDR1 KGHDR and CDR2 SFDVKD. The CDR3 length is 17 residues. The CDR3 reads CATRSLGHQGSTGELFF. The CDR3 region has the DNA TGTGCCACCAGAAGCCTGGGACACCAGGGTTCCACCGGGGAGCTGTTTTTT.

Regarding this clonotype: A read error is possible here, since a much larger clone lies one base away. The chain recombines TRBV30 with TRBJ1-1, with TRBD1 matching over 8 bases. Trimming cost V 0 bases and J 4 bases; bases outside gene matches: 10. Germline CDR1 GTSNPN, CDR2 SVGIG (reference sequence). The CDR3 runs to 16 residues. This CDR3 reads CAWSVLVDRVRTEAFF. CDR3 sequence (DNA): TGTGCCTGGAGTGTACTCGTGGACAGGGTTCGCACTGAAGCTTTCTTT.

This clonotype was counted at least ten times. The chain's CDR3 is CASSLWQGSPDTQYF. The CDR3 region has the DNA TGTGCCAGCAGCTTGTGGCAGGGCAGTCCAGATACGCAGTATTTT. This sequence joins TRBV5-8 and TRBJ2-3, with a tentative D call TRBD1 (5 bases). From germline, CDR1 is SGHTS and CDR2 YDEGEE. V lost 1 base, J lost 4 bases, and 13 bases lay in between. The CDR3 totals 15 residues.

The CDR3 reads CASTSPGGYYNEQFF. The CDR3 region has the DNA TGTGCCAGTACTTCACCAGGGGGGTACTACAATGAGCAGTTCTTC. V and J are TRBV28 and TRBJ2-1; D may be TRBD1 (7 bases). Germline CDR1 and CDR2: MDHEN and SYDVKM. The CDR3 length is 15 residues. V was shortened by 9 bases and J by 3 bases, with 18 bases between the two germline ends.

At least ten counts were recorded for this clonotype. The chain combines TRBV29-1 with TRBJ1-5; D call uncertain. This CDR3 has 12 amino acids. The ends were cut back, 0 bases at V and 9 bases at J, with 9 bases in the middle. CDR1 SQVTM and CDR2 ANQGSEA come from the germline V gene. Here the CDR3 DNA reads TGCAGCGTTGAAGATCCCCCGACGCCCCAGCATTTT. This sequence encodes CSVEDPPTPQHF.

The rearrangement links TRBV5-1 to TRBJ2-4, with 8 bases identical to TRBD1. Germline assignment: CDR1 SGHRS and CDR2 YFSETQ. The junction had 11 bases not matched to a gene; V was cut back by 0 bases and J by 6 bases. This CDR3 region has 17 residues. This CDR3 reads CASSLAVVRGQRNIQYF. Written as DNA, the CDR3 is TGCGCCAGCAGCTTGGCGGTGGTCAGGGGGCAGAGAAACATTCAGTACTTC.

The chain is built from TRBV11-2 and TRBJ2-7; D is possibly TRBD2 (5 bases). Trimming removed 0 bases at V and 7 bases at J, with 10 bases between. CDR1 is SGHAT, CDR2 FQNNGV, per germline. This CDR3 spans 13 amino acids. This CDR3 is CASSLDLGLEQYF. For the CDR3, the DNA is TGTGCCAGCAGCTTAGATCTAGGACTTGAGCAGTACTTC. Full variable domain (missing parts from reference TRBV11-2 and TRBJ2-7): EAGVAQSPRYKIIEKRQSVAFWCNPISGHATLYWYQQILGQGPKLLIQFQNNGVVDDSQLPKDRFSAERLKGVDSTLKIQPAKLEDSAVYLCASSLDLGLEQYFGPGTRLTVT.

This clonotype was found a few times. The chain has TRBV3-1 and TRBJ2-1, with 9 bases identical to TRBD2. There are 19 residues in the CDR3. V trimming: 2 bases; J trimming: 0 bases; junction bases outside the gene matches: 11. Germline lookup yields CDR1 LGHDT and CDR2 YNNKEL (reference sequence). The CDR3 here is CASSQPGLAETSSYNEQFF. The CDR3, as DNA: TGTGCCAGCAGCCAACCGGGACTAGCTGAAACCAGCTCCTACAATGAGCAGTTCTTC.

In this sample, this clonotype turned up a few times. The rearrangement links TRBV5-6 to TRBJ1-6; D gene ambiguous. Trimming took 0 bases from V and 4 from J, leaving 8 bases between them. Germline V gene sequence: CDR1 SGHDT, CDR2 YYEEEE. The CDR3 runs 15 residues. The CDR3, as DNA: TGTGCCAGCAGCTTGGACAGCCATTATAATTCACCCCTCCACTTT. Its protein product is CASSLDSHYNSPLHF.

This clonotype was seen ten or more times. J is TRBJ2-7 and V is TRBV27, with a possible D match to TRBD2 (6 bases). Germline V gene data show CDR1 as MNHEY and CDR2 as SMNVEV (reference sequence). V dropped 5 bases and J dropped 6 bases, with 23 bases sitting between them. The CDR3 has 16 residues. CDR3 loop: CASSTIPRLGGGEQYF. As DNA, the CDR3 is TGTGCCAGCAGTACAATTCCCAGACTAGGCGGTGGCGAGCAGTACTTC.

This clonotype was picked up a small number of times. DNA of the CDR3: TGCGCCAGCAGCTCACTTCCGGGACTAGATGATTGGAATGAGCAGTTCTTC. It encodes CASSSLPGLDDWNEQFF. The rearrangement links TRBV5-1 to TRBJ2-1, with 8 bases aligning to TRBD2. V was clipped by 3 bases and J by 7 bases; unmatched bases: 15. The CDR3 loop spans 17 amino acids. In germline, CDR1 is SGHRS, CDR2 YFSETQ.

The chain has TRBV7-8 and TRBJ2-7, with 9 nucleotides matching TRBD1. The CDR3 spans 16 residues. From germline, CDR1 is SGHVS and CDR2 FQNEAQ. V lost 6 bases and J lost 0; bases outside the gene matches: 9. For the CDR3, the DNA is TGTGCCAGCAGAACCGGGACAGGGCCGTACTCCTACGAGCAGTACTTC. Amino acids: CASRTGTGPYSYEQYF. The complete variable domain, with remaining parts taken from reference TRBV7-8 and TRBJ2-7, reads GAGVSQSPRYKVAKRGQDVALRCDPISGHVSLFWYQQALGQGPEFLTYFQNEAQLDKSGLPSDRFFAERPEGSVSTLKIQRTQQEDSAVYLCASRTGTGPYSYEQYFGPGTRLTVT.

Here the CDR3 reads CSARVEGGSYNEQFF. CDR3 bases: TGCAGTGCTAGAGTTGAGGGAGGGTCCTACAATGAGCAGTTCTTC. The V and J genes are TRBV20-1 and TRBJ2-1, with 7 bases lining up with TRBD2. CDR1 is DFQATT, CDR2 SNEGSKA, per germline (reference sequence). Unmatched junction bases numbered 4, after V lost 1 base and J lost 1 base. CDR3 length: 15 amino acids.

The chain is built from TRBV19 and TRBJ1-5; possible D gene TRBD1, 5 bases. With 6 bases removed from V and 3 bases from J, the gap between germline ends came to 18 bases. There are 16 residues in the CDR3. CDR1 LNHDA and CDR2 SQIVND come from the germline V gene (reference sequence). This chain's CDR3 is CASRTTGGGNNQPQHF. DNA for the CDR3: TGTGCCAGTAGAACCACCGGCGGGGGGAACAATCAGCCCCAGCATTTT.

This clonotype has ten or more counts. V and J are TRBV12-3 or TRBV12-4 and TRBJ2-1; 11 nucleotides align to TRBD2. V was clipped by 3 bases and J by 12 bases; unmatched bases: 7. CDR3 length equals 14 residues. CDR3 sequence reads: CASSFGSGRVGQFF. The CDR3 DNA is TGTGCCAGCAGTTTCGGTAGCGGGAGGGTCGGGCAGTTCTTC.

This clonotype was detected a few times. CDR3 in amino acids: CASSPGTLWGTDTQYF. The CDR3 DNA reads TGTGCCAGCAGCCCCGGGACCCTCTGGGGCACAGATACGCAGTATTTT. The rearrangement uses TRBV14 and TRBJ2-3; D may correspond to TRBD1 or TRBD2 (5 bases each). The CDR3 is 16 amino acids. With 4 bases removed from V and 1 base from J, the gap between germline ends came to 15 bases. The V gene's germline CDR1 is SGHDN and CDR2 FVKESK.